Following are 20 T cell receptor beta chains from one sample sequenced in a study of shared clonotypes between healthy human individuals. Assay: immunoSEQ multiplex PCR; the TCRdb copy retains only in-frame clones and omits some. The table shows about a million clones, with about 80% occurring only once. Specimen: memory CD4+ T cells sorted from blood. Subset in this sample: CD45RA-negative fraction. These receptors originate from a man aged 18 to 29 in good health.

This clone was seen a few times. The V and J genes are TRBV5-1 and TRBJ2-2; TRBD2 matches 7 bases. The germline V gene encodes CDR1 SGHRS and CDR2 YFSETQ. V trimming: 2 bases; J trimming: 6 bases; junction bases outside the gene matches: 10. The CDR3 covers 16 residues. CDR3 region: CASSLLARQGPGELFF. CDR3 nucleotide sequence: TGCGCCAGCAGCTTACTAGCGCGGCAGGGCCCCGGGGAGCTGTTTTTT.

The rearrangement joins TRBV30 to TRBJ2-7; TRBD2 is a possible D gene (6 bases). Germline lookup yields CDR1 GTSNPN and CDR2 SVGIG (reference sequence). There are 13 residues in the CDR3. V was shortened by 8 bases and J by 7 bases, with 21 bases between the two germline ends. As DNA, the CDR3 is TGTGCCCTGAGTAAGGAGGGGTGGAGGGAGCAGTACTTC. It specifies CALSKEGWREQYF.

The chain recombines TRBV5-1 with TRBJ1-6; 10 bases fit TRBD1. V was clipped by 5 bases and J by 7 bases; unmatched bases: 3. Germline values: CDR1 SGHRS, CDR2 YFSETQ. This CDR3 comprises 14 residues. The CDR3 reads CASSRQGANSPLHF. The CDR3 region has the DNA TGCGCCAGCAGTCGACAGGGGGCGAATTCACCCCTCCACTTT.

The chain couples TRBV6-6 to TRBJ2-7; TRBD1 aligns across 8 bases. V dropped 6 bases and J dropped 6; count of bases not matched to a gene: 13. Looked up from germline, CDR1 is MNHNY and CDR2 is SVGAGI (reference sequence). CDR3 length equals 15 residues. The CDR3 protein is CASRWPGTGTVEQYF. CDR3 nucleotide sequence: TGTGCCAGCAGATGGCCCGGGACAGGCACGGTCGAGCAGTACTTC.

The chain carries TRBV18 and TRBJ2-7; maybe TRBD1 (6 bases). The V gene lost 4 bases and the J gene lost 5 bases, with 12 bases spanning the gap. Germline V gene data show CDR1 as KGHSH and CDR2 as LQKENI. The CDR3 contains 13 residues. The CDR3 nucleotides are TGTGCCAGCTCACTGCAGGACAGCAACGAGCAGTACTTC. It encodes CASSLQDSNEQYF.

The chain carries TRBV7-2 and TRBJ2-3; either TRBD1 or TRBD2 may fit D (5 bases each). Germline V gene sequence: CDR1 SGHTA, CDR2 FQGNSA. V was clipped by 3 bases and J by 4 bases, with 20 bases between them. The CDR3 length is 17 residues. CDR3: CASSFRSGRSGPDTQYF. The CDR3 DNA reads as TGTGCCAGCAGCTTCCGCTCGGGGCGCAGTGGGCCAGATACGCAGTATTTT.

The chain uses TRBV9 and TRBJ2-2; D is unclear. The CDR3 length is 13 residues. Trimming removed 4 bases from V and 5 bases from J, with 9 bases in between. CDR1 is SGDLS and CDR2 is YYNGEE in the germline V gene. CDR3 amino acids: CASSPPRTGELFF. The CDR3 DNA reads TGTGCCAGCAGCCCCCCGCGTACCGGGGAGCTGTTTTTT.

J is TRBJ1-1 and V is TRBV4-3; 7 bases fit TRBD1. Germline V CDR1 and CDR2: LGHNA, YSLEER. CDR3 length: 12 amino acids. With V trimmed by 3 bases and J by 6 bases, 1 base remained unmatched. This CDR3 reads CASSHGQAEAFF. The CDR3 DNA reads as TGCGCCAGCAGCCACGGACAGGCTGAAGCTTTCTTT.

In this sample, this clone turned up once. The J gene is TRBJ2-3, the V gene TRBV7-9; D unclear. V lost 1 base, J lost 3 bases, and 14 bases lay in between. From germline, CDR1 is SEHNR and CDR2 FQNEAQ (reference sequence). CDR3 length equals 16 residues. The CDR3 is CASSLERAAVTDTQYF. Written as DNA, the CDR3 is TGTGCCAGCAGCTTAGAACGCGCCGCCGTAACAGATACGCAGTATTTT.

The chain carries TRBV30 and TRBJ1-2; TRBD1 agrees at 11 bases. The V gene's germline CDR1 is GTSNPN and CDR2 SVGIG (reference sequence). The CDR3 extends over 14 amino acids. Losses at the gene ends were 4 bases for V and 4 bases for J; bases not matched to a gene: 5. CDR3 in amino acids: CAWMDRGRSYGYTF. The CDR3 DNA follows: TGTGCCTGGATGGACAGGGGGCGATCCTATGGCTACACCTTC.

The rearrangement links TRBV30 to TRBJ1-5; 7 nucleotides align to TRBD1. With V trimmed by 4 bases and J by 6 bases, 6 bases remained unmatched. The CDR3 covers 13 residues. Germline CDR1 and CDR2: GTSNPN and SVGIG (reference sequence). In DNA, the CDR3 is TGTGCCTGGACCCCAGGGGGGGGTCAGCCCCAGCATTTT. Translation gives CAWTPGGGQPQHF.

This clone was found a few times. The chain links TRBV18 to TRBJ2-1; TRBD1 agrees at 7 bases. The trim removed 2 bases at V and 4 bases at J, leaving 5 bases unmatched. Germline values: CDR1 KGHSH, CDR2 LQKENI. The CDR3 length is 15 residues. In nucleotides, the CDR3 is TGTGCCAGCTCACCAAGACAGGGTCTATACAATGAGCAGTTCTTC. It codes for CASSPRQGLYNEQFF.

V and J are TRBV30 and TRBJ2-3; no clear D. The length of the CDR3 is 14 residues. Germline CDR1 is GTSNPN and CDR2 is SVGIG (reference sequence). V lost 5 bases and J 3 bases, leaving 15 bases between the germline ends. In DNA, the CDR3 is TGTGCCTGGGGGGAAGGTTACCTTACAGATACGCAGTATTTT. It translates to CAWGEGYLTDTQYF.

In its sample, this clone was seen a few times. The chain couples TRBV9 to TRBJ1-6, with D maybe TRBD1 (5 bases). The CDR3 runs 15 residues. CDR1 is SGDLS, CDR2 YYNGEE, per germline. V was pared by 0 bases and J by 4 bases, with 8 bases between. The CDR3 is CASSVGGVYNSPLHF. The CDR3 DNA is TGTGCCAGCAGCGTAGGGGGGGTTTATAATTCACCCCTCCACTTT.

This clone occurred a few times. The gene calls are TRBV2 and TRBJ2-3; D remains ambiguous. Trimming took off 1 base at V and 7 bases at J, with 6 bases between the two ends. The CDR3 contains 12 residues. CDR1 is SNHLY, CDR2 FYNNEI, per germline. The CDR3 nucleotides are TGTGCCAGCAGTGAAGGCCAAAATACGCAGTATTTT. This gives the protein CASSEGQNTQYF. The entire variable domain, with the rest obtained from reference TRBV2 and TRBJ2-3, is as follows: EPEVTQTPSHQVTQMGQEVILRCVPISNHLYFYWYRQILGQKVEFLVSFYNNEISEKSEIFDDQFSVERPDGSNFTLKIRSTKLEDSAMYFCASSEGQNTQYFGPGTRLTVL.

As for this clone: Other DNA sequences from this sample encode an identical CDR3 as well. V and J are TRBV29-1 and TRBJ1-4, with D unresolved. The CDR3 spans 13 residues. The V end lost 6 bases, the J end lost 0 bases, and 8 bases lay between the germline ends. CDR1 is SQVTM, CDR2 ANQGSEA, per germline. CDR3 nucleotide sequence: TGCAGCGTCCTGACATCAACTAATGAAAAACTGTTTTTT. As protein: CSVLTSTNEKLFF.

The chain is built from TRBV6-1 and TRBJ2-7, with D perhaps TRBD1 or TRBD2 (7 bases each). The V end lost 2 bases, the J end lost 9 bases, and 14 bases lay between the germline ends. Germline CDR1 and CDR2: MNHNS and SASEGT. The CDR3 totals 13 residues. CDR3 DNA sequence: TGTGCCAGCAGTGAACAGGGGGGGATAGTGCAGTACTTC. It encodes CASSEQGGIVQYF.

This chain uses TRBV6-5 with TRBJ2-7, with D maybe TRBD2 (6 bases). The ends were cut back, 7 bases at V and 2 bases at J, with 6 bases in the middle. The length of the CDR3 is 11 residues. CDR1 is MNHEY and CDR2 is SVGAGI in the germline V gene. This chain's CDR3 is CASTSAYEQYF. Written as DNA, the CDR3 is TGTGCCAGCACTAGCGCCTACGAGCAGTACTTC.

This chain links TRBV4-3 with TRBJ2-3; unclear D gene. The CDR3 is 18 residues long. The germline gives CDR1 LGHNA, CDR2 YSLEER. Trimming left V 4 bases short and J 1 base short, with 21 bases between. The CDR3 region is CASSRTPLDERRTDTQYF. CDR3 nucleotide sequence: TGCGCCAGCAGCCGAACACCCTTAGACGAACGACGCACAGATACGCAGTATTTT.

The V call is TRBV28, the J call TRBJ2-7; D is ambiguous. Trimming removed 1 base from V and 2 bases from J, with 9 bases in between. CDR1 MDHEN and CDR2 SYDVKM come from the germline V gene. The CDR3 consists of 14 residues. The CDR3 DNA reads TGTGCCAGCAGTTTATATAAACAGCCCTACGAGCAGTACTTC. Protein product: CASSLYKQPYEQYF.